Given below is one T cell receptor (beta chain) in context. These data are taken from a study of blood T cell repertoires in COVID-19. Original methodology: Quantification of nucleated cells was approximated via reference gene primer amplification. Method: immunoSEQ multiplex PCR; TCRdb's copy keeps in-frame clones and lacks some. V and J calls and clone size are copied from that table; D and trimming were computed from the DNA. The sample consists of around 100,000 clones, about 85% of them appearing once. The CDR3 runs to 13 residues. V lost 6 bases to trimming and J lost 11 bases; unmatched junction nucleotides: 4.

Sequencing was performed on peripheral blood. The chain links TRBV12-3 or TRBV12-4 to TRBJ2-3, with TRBD2 matching over 14 bases. The receptor comes from a woman aged 45 to 65 with COVID-19, enrolled during active disease. In DNA, the CDR3 is TGTGCCAGCAGGGGGACTAGCGGGGGATTGCAGTATTTT. The encoded protein is CASRGTSGGLQYF.